This TCR beta chain is from a study of CD8 T cells in Susac syndrome. RNA amounts of roughly 0.45 to 1 ug underwent reverse transcription with random hexamers. TCRdb itself ran the immunoSEQ multiplex PCR reads through MiXCR, one entry per CDR3 protein. The sample consists of about 150,000 distinct CDR3 sequences, approximately 95% of them appearing once. The V gene lost 3 bases and the J gene lost 4 bases, with 9 bases spanning the gap. Germline lookup yields CDR1 MNHEY and CDR2 SMNVEV (reference sequence). CDR3 length equals 13 residues. The receptor was derived from a human donor with Susac syndrome. The rearrangement uses TRBV27 and TRBJ1-1; D gene unclear. Sample: CD4+ T cells from PBMCs. CDR3 amino acids: CASSLNRLTEAFF. Here the CDR3 DNA reads TGTGCCAGCAGTTTGAACAGACTCACTGAAGCTTTCTTT.